A single sample is the source of the 18 T cell receptor beta chains below, sequenced in a study of cytomegalovirus exposure and HLA in healthy donors (dated by TCRdb to the late 2010s). Libraries were built with the immunoSEQ multiplex PCR assay. For the multiplex PCR, a mixture combining 60 forward primers for TCR Vbeta segments and 13 reverse primers for TCR Jbeta segments was used. Not all clones reach the TCRdb copy of this immuneACCESS table, which keeps in-frame sequences only. Checked studies attribute under half of the gap to unresolved V genes and leave the rest unexplained. Counted in this sample were around 71,000 clones; approximately 70% of them appeared once. The ten largest clones capture around 15% of the sample. The source material was PBMCs. Every receptor here comes from a male donor in good health and CMV-seropositive.

The gene calls are TRBV27 and TRBJ1-1; unclear D gene. The CDR3 runs to 13 residues. Trimming pared 1 base from V and 3 bases from J, leaving 6 bases between. Germline V gives CDR1 MNHEY, CDR2 SMNVEV (reference sequence). The chain's CDR3 is CASSLYGYTEAFF. CDR3 coding DNA: TGTGCCAGCAGTTTATACGGGTACACTGAAGCTTTCTTT.

This rearrangement joins TRBV6-4 to TRBJ1-5, with TRBD1 identical over 7 bases. This CDR3 has 17 residues. Trimming took 2 bases from V and 4 from J; bases not matched to a gene: 11. Germline V gene data show CDR1 as MRHNA and CDR2 as SNTAGT. The CDR3 protein is CASSDIGGGEPNQPQHF. The CDR3 nucleotides read TGTGCCAGCAGTGACATAGGAGGGGGCGAGCCTAATCAGCCCCAGCATTTT.

This sequence joins TRBV5-5 and TRBJ1-1; D remains unclear. CDR1 and CDR2 (germline): SGHKS, YYEKEE (reference sequence). Trimming took off 0 bases at V and 1 base at J, with 10 bases between the two ends. The CDR3 sequence is 15 residues long. The DNA of the CDR3 is TGTGCCAGCAGCTTGGGACCTGGAGGGAACACTGAAGCTTTCTTT. Translation gives CASSLGPGGNTEAFF.

The chain links TRBV5-1 to TRBJ2-2, with D perhaps matching TRBD1 (6 bases). Germline-derived CDR1 and CDR2 are SGHRS and YFSETQ. V was pared by 4 bases and J by 2 bases, with 9 bases between. This CDR3 contains 14 residues. CDR3 sequence (DNA): TGCGCCAGCAGCAGGACAGATAACACCGGGGAGCTGTTTTTT. This gives the protein CASSRTDNTGELFF. The entire variable domain, with the rest obtained from reference TRBV5-1 and TRBJ2-2, is as follows: KAGVTQTPRYLIKTRGQQVTLSCSPISGHRSVSWYQQTPGQGLQFLFEYFSETQRNKGNFPGRFSGRQFSNSRSEMNVSTLELGDSALYLCASSRTDNTGELFFGEGSRLTVL.

V and J are TRBV6-5 and TRBJ2-5; 7 bases are shared with TRBD1. This CDR3 has 15 amino acids. Germline values: CDR1 MNHEY, CDR2 SVGAGI. With V trimmed by 2 bases and J by 5 bases, 8 bases remained unmatched. This CDR3 is CASSYQLGQPETQYF. CDR3 DNA: TGTGCCAGCAGTTACCAACTGGGACAGCCTGAGACCCAGTACTTC.

In nucleotides, the CDR3 is TGCGCCAGCAGCGCGAGCGACAGGGCGGGCGAGCAGTACTTC. Its protein product is CASSASDRAGEQYF. This sequence joins TRBV5-1 and TRBJ2-7; TRBD1 matches at 7 bases. This CDR3 spans 14 amino acids. The V and J ends lost 4 bases and 6 bases, in that order; junction bases with no gene match: 10. Germline V gene sequence: CDR1 SGHRS, CDR2 YFSETQ.

CDR3 in DNA: TGTGCCAGCAGTGGACTCCTGAACAATGAGCAGTTCTTC. Protein product: CASSGLLNNEQFF. The gene calls are TRBV2 and TRBJ2-1; no reliable D call. Per germline, CDR1 SNHLY and CDR2 FYNNEI. Trimming removed 4 bases at V and 5 bases at J, with 9 bases between. The CDR3 runs to 13 residues.

The CDR3 here is CASSPGTGLGYTF. DNA for the CDR3: TGTGCCAGCTCACCCGGGACAGGGTTAGGCTACACCTTC. This chain connects TRBV18 to TRBJ1-2, with 9 bases matching TRBD1. Germline V CDR1 and CDR2: KGHSH, LQKENI. This CDR3 is built from 13 residues. J gave up 8 bases and V 3 bases, and 4 bases lay outside the gene matches. The whole variable domain, remainder taken from reference TRBV18 and TRBJ1-2, is NAGVMQNPRHLVRRRGQEARLRCSPMKGHSHVYWYRQLPEEGLKFMVYLQKENIIDESGMPKERFSAEFPKEGPSILRIQQVVRGDSAAYFCASSPGTGLGYTFGSGTRLTVV.

Concerning this clone itself: Other DNA sequences within the sample encode an identical CDR3. The V and J genes are TRBV28 and TRBJ1-5; D possibly corresponds to TRBD1 (6 bases). V lost 2 bases and J 4 bases, leaving 6 bases between the germline ends. The CDR3 length is 13 residues. Germline CDR1 and CDR2: MDHEN and SYDVKM. The CDR3 region is CASSLQGNQPQHF. CDR3 DNA: TGTGCCAGCAGTTTACAGGGGAATCAGCCCCAGCATTTT.

This chain joins TRBV6-1 and TRBJ1-2; 9 nucleotides align to TRBD1. Trimming at V came to 5 bases and at J to 1 base, leaving 5 bases not matched to a gene. The CDR3 runs to 15 residues. CDR1 and CDR2 (germline): MNHNS, SASEGT. The CDR3 protein is CASSRTGGFNYGYTF. Written as DNA, the CDR3 is TGTGCCAGCAGTCGTACAGGGGGCTTTAACTATGGCTACACCTTC.

Only a few counts were recorded for this clone. The chain links TRBV7-9 to TRBJ2-2, with D maybe TRBD2 (7 bases). Trimming pared 8 bases from V and 4 bases from J, leaving 14 bases between. Germline CDR1 reads SEHNR; CDR2 reads FQNEAQ (reference sequence). The CDR3 sequence is 14 residues long. CDR3 sequence reads: CASSKGGITGELFF. In DNA form, the CDR3 reads TGTGCCAGCTCTAAGGGGGGGATCACCGGGGAGCTGTTTTTT.

This chain joins TRBV5-1 and TRBJ2-2, with 9 bases matching TRBD1. Germline V CDR1 and CDR2: SGHRS, YFSETQ. CDR3 length: 15 residues. V trimming: 4 bases; J trimming: 6 bases; junction bases outside the gene matches: 7. The CDR3 DNA reads TGCGCCAGCAGCCCCCAGGACAGGGGCGCCGGGGAGCTGTTTTTT. Its protein product is CASSPQDRGAGELFF.

The V and J genes are TRBV5-1 and TRBJ2-1; 8 bases agree with TRBD2. This CDR3 is 16 amino acids long. V lost 0 bases and J lost 5; bases outside the gene matches: 7. Germline lookup yields CDR1 SGHRS and CDR2 YFSETQ. In DNA form, the CDR3 reads TGCGCCAGCAGCTTGGATGCTAGCGGGTCCCACAATGAGCAGTTCTTC. It translates to CASSLDASGSHNEQFF.

This chain links TRBV10-1 with TRBJ2-7; D is unresolved. CDR3 length: 14 amino acids. The V and J ends lost 4 bases and 3 bases respectively, with 13 bases between them. In germline, CDR1 is WNHNN, CDR2 SYGVQD (reference sequence). In DNA, the CDR3 is TGCGCCAGCAGTGTTGACACCAGCCGCTACGAGCAGTACTTC. This codes for CASSVDTSRYEQYF.

This clone appeared a single time. The chain employs TRBV7-9 and TRBJ1-3; TRBD1 matches 7 bases. This CDR3 is built from 16 residues. CDR1 is SEHNR and CDR2 is FQNEAQ in the germline V gene (reference sequence). The V segment lost 5 bases and the J segment 0 bases; nucleotides outside the gene matches: 7. CDR3 in DNA: TGTGCCAGCAGCACACGACAGGGAGTCTCTGGAAACACCATATATTTT. Amino acid sequence: CASSTRQGVSGNTIYF.

The chain is built from TRBV5-1 and TRBJ2-7, with 8 bases matching TRBD1. V dropped 3 bases and J dropped 1; count of bases not matched to a gene: 6. The CDR3 has 15 amino acids. Germline CDR1 is SGHRS and CDR2 is YFSETQ. CDR3: CASSSWTGLSYEQYF. Here the CDR3 DNA reads TGCGCCAGCAGCTCTTGGACAGGGCTATCCTACGAGCAGTACTTC. Supplemented by reference TRBV5-1 and TRBJ2-7, the full variable domain reads KAGVTQTPRYLIKTRGQQVTLSCSPISGHRSVSWYQQTPGQGLQFLFEYFSETQRNKGNFPGRFSGRQFSNSRSEMNVSTLELGDSALYLCASSSWTGLSYEQYFGPGTRLTVT.

This rearrangement joins TRBV7-9 to TRBJ2-7; D perhaps matches TRBD2 (6 bases). Germline CDR1 reads SEHNR; CDR2 reads FQNEAQ (reference sequence). Trimming took 2 bases from V and 4 from J, leaving 12 bases between them. The CDR3 runs 14 residues. Here the CDR3 DNA reads TGTGCCAGCAGCTTAAACCCGGGGGATTACGAGCAGTACTTC. Translated: CASSLNPGDYEQYF.

The V gene is TRBV5-1, the J gene TRBJ2-5, with D unclear. The CDR3 runs 14 residues. Trimming cost V 0 bases and J 5 bases, with 11 bases left between them. CDR1 is SGHRS, CDR2 YFSETQ, per germline. The CDR3 DNA is TGCGCCAGCAGCTTGGGACTTCTAGTGGAGACCCAGTACTTC. Protein sequence: CASSLGLLVETQYF.